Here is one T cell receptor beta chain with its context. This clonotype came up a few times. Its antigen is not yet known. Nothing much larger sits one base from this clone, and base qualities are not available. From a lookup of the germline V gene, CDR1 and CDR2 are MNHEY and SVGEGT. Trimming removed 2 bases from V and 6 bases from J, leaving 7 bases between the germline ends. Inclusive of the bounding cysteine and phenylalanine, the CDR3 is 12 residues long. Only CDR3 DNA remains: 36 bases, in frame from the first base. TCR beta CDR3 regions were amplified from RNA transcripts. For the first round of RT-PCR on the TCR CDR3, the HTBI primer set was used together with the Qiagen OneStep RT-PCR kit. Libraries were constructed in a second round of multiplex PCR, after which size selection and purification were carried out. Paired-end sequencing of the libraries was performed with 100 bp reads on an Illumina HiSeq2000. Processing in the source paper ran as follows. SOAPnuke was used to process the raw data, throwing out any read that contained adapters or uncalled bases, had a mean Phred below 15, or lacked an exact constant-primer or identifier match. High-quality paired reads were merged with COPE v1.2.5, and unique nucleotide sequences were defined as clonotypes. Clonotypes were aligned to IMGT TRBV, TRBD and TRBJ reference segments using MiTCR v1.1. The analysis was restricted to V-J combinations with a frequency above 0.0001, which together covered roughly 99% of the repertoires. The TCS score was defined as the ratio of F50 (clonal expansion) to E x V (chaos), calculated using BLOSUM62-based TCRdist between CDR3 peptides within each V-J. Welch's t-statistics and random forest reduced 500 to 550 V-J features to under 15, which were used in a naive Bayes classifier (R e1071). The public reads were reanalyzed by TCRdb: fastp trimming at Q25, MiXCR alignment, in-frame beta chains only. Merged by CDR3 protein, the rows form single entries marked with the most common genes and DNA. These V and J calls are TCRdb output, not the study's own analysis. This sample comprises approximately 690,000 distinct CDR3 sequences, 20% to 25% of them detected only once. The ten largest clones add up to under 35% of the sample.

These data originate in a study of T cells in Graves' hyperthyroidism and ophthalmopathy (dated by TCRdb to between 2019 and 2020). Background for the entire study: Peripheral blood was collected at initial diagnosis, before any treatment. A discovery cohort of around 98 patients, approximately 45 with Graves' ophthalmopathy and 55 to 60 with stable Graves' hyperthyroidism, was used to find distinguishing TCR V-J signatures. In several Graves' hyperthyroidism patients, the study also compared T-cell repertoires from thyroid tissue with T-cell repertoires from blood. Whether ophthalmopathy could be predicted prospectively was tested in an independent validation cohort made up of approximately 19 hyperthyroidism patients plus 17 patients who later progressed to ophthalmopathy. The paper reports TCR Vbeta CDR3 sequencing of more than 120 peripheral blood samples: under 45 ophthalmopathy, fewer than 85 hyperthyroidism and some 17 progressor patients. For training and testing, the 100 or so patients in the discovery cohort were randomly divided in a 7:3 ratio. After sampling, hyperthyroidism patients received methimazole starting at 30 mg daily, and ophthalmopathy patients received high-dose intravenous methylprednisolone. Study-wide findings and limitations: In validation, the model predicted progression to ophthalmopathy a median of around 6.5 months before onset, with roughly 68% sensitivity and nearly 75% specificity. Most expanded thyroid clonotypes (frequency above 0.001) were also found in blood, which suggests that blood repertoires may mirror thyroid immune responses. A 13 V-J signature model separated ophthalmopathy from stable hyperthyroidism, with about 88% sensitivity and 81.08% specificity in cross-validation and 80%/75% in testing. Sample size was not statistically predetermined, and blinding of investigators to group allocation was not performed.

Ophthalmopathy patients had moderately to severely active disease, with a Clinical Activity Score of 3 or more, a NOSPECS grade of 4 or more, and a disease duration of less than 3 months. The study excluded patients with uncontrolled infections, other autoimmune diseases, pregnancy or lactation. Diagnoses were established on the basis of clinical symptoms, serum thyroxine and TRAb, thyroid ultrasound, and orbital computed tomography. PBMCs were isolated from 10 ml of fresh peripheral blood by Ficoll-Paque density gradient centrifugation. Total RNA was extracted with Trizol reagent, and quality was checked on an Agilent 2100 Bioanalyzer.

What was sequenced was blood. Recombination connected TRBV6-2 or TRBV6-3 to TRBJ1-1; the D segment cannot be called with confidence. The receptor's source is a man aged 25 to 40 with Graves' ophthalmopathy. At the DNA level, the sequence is TGTGCCAGCAGTTACAGTACCCCTGAAGCTTTCTTT. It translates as CASSYSTPEAFF.